What follows are 23 T cell receptor beta chains derived from one specimen sequenced in a study of blood T cell repertoires in COVID-19. TCRdb's table, derived via immunoSEQ multiplex PCR, lists solely in-frame clones and lacks some. The sample has roughly 200,000 clones, roughly 86% seen once. Sample: PBMCs or T cells enriched from blood (not recorded which). All receptors come from a woman in her 40s in a cohort exposed to, infected with or recovered from COVID-19 (not recorded which).

The genes are TRBV24-1 and TRBJ2-1; TRBD2 is a possible D gene (5 bases). Trimming left V 6 bases short and J 9 bases short, with 8 bases between. The CDR3 is made up of 11 amino acids. Germline V gene data show CDR1 as KGHDR and CDR2 as SFDVKD. CDR3 nucleotide sequence: TGTGCCACCAGTCAGGCGGGTGAGCAGTTCTTC. The encoded protein is CATSQAGEQFF.

The rearrangement joins TRBV7-2 to TRBJ1-5, with TRBD1 matching over 9 bases. Germline loops: CDR1 SGHTA, CDR2 FQGNSA. The CDR3 loop spans 16 amino acids. With V trimmed by 3 bases and J by 2 bases, 5 bases remained unmatched. CDR3 loop: CASSFTGQGGNQPQHF. The CDR3 region has the DNA TGTGCCAGCAGCTTTACGGGACAGGGCGGCAATCAGCCCCAGCATTTT.

This chain links TRBV2 with TRBJ1-6; D may be TRBD1 (5 bases). V was pared by 6 bases and J by 7 bases, with 19 bases between. Germline lookup yields CDR1 SNHLY and CDR2 FYNNEI. The CDR3 sequence is 16 residues long. The DNA for the CDR3 is TGTGCCAGCAGGGGGAGGGACCCAAGACCGAATTCACCCCTCCACTTT. This gives the protein CASRGRDPRPNSPLHF. The variable domain in full, with the rest retrieved from reference TRBV2 and TRBJ1-6, is EPEVTQTPSHQVTQMGQEVILRCVPISNHLYFYWYRQILGQKVEFLVSFYNNEISEKSEIFDDQFSVERPDGSNFTLKIRSTKLEDSAMYFCASRGRDPRPNSPLHFGNGTRLTVT.

The chain joins TRBV19 to TRBJ1-2, with 10 positions matching TRBD1. Per the germline V gene, CDR1 is LNHDA and CDR2 is SQIVND (reference sequence). This CDR3 has 16 residues. With 4 bases clipped from V and 4 bases from J, the junction kept 9 bases outside the gene matches. The CDR3 bases are TGTGCCAGTAGTACCAGGACAGGGGGTTTTTTCTATGGCTACACCTTC. It is translated as CASSTRTGGFFYGYTF. Filled out from reference TRBV19 and TRBJ1-2, the complete variable domain reads DGGITQSPKYLFRKEGQNVTLSCEQNLNHDAMYWYRQDPGQGLRLIYYSQIVNDFQKGDIAEGYSVSREKKESFPLTVTSAQKNPTAFYLCASSTRTGGFFYGYTFGSGTRLTVV.

The V gene is TRBV7-2, the J gene TRBJ2-7, with TRBD2 matching over 8 bases. The trim removed 5 bases at V and 7 bases at J, leaving 13 bases unmatched. In germline, CDR1 is SGHTA, CDR2 FQGNSA. This CDR3 spans 15 amino acids. This chain's CDR3 is CASSPIRSGGQEQYF. The DNA of the CDR3 is TGTGCCAGCAGCCCCATCAGGTCGGGGGGGCAGGAGCAGTACTTC.

The chain has TRBV11-3 and TRBJ2-1; D is undetermined. The germline V and J ends were trimmed by 6 bases and 3 bases, with 9 bases remaining between them. The CDR3 has 13 residues. CDR1 and CDR2 from the germline V gene are SGHNT and YENEEA. In nucleotides, the CDR3 is TGTGCCAGCAGGGGCAGGAACTACAATGAGCAGTTCTTC. It yields the protein CASRGRNYNEQFF.

The chain uses TRBV14 and TRBJ2-5; D is undetermined. V lost 4 bases to trimming and J lost 3 bases, with 9 bases between them. Germline V gene lookup returns CDR1 SGHDN and CDR2 FVKESK. The CDR3 spans 13 residues. The chain's CDR3 is CASSLTRKETQYF. CDR3 in DNA: TGTGCCAGCAGCCTTACGCGTAAAGAGACCCAGTACTTC.

The genes are TRBV10-1 and TRBJ2-1; D unresolved. The CDR3 has 12 amino acids. The germline CDR1 and CDR2 sequences are WNHNN and SYGVQD (reference sequence). Between the trimmed V and J ends, which lost 3 bases and 8 bases, there was a span of 8 bases. CDR3 DNA: TGCGCCAGCAGTGAACTGTCCCATGAGCAGTTCTTC. This sequence encodes CASSELSHEQFF.

The J gene is TRBJ1-6, the V gene TRBV4-1; no reliable D call. Per the germline V gene, CDR1 is MGHRA and CDR2 is YSYEKL. This CDR3 comprises 13 residues. V lost 1 base, J lost 9 bases, and 7 bases lay in between. Written as DNA, the CDR3 is TGCGCCAGCAGCCAAGCCCAGGTTTCACCCCTCCACTTT. Protein sequence: CASSQAQVSPLHF.

The chain has TRBV5-4 and TRBJ2-5; D may be TRBD1 (6 bases). This CDR3 contains 15 residues. The V gene lost 1 base and the J gene lost 5 bases, with 15 bases spanning the gap. Germline CDR1 SGHNT, CDR2 YYREEE (reference sequence). The DNA for the CDR3 is TGTGCCAGCAGCTTGTCTCAGGGGTTTCACGAGACCCAGTACTTC. It yields the protein CASSLSQGFHETQYF.

The chain is built from TRBV7-9 and TRBJ1-4; TRBD1 matches at 9 bases. The CDR3 loop spans 17 amino acids. The germline gives CDR1 SEHNR, CDR2 FQNEAQ (reference sequence). Trimming removed 4 bases from V and 0 bases from J; junction bases left unmatched: 6. DNA of the CDR3: TGTGCCAGCAGCTCCTGGACAGGGGAGACAACTAATGAAAAACTGTTTTTT. As protein: CASSSWTGETTNEKLFF. The full variable domain, completed using reference TRBV7-9 and TRBJ1-4, is DTGVSQNPRHKITKRGQNVTFRCDPISEHNRLYWYRQTLGQGPEFLTYFQNEAQLEKSRLLSDRFSAERPKGSFSTLEIQRTEQGDSAMYLCASSSWTGETTNEKLFFGSGTQLSVL.

The rearrangement uses TRBV19 and TRBJ1-3, with D possibly TRBD1 on 5 matching bases. V was trimmed by 7 bases and J by 1 base, leaving 8 bases between them. CDR1 is LNHDA and CDR2 is SQIVND in the germline V gene (reference sequence). The CDR3 has 13 residues. In nucleotides, the CDR3 is TGTGCCAGTACCCCAGGGTCTGGAAACACCATATATTTT. It encodes CASTPGSGNTIYF.

This sequence joins TRBV11-2 and TRBJ2-1, with 7 bases identical to TRBD2. Germline V CDR1 and CDR2: SGHAT, FQNNGV. This CDR3 spans 15 amino acids. V lost 1 base, J lost 7 bases, and 7 bases stayed unmatched. The CDR3 sequence: CASSLAGLRENEQFF. The CDR3 DNA follows: TGTGCCAGCAGCTTAGCGGGTCTGCGGGAGAATGAGCAGTTCTTC.

The CDR3 is CSVGGSGTYNEQFF. CDR3 bases: TGCAGCGTTGGTGGTAGCGGAACCTACAATGAGCAGTTCTTC. This chain joins TRBV29-1 and TRBJ2-1, with D possibly TRBD2 on 6 matching bases. There are 14 residues in the CDR3. V lost 4 bases and J 2 bases, leaving 12 bases between the germline ends. Germline CDR1 reads SQVTM; CDR2 reads ANQGSEA.

J is TRBJ1-4 and V is TRBV7-9; 7 bases are a match to TRBD1. Germline CDR1 SEHNR, CDR2 FQNEAQ (reference sequence). The trim removed 5 bases at V and 5 bases at J, leaving 2 bases unmatched. The CDR3 length is 13 residues. The CDR3 spells CASSRDSNEKLFF. CDR3 bases: TGTGCCAGCAGCCGGGACAGCAATGAAAAACTGTTTTTT.

This clone was seen a single time. V usage is TRBV7-2 and J usage is TRBJ1-2; D call uncertain. The CDR3 is 11 amino acids. Trimming shortened V by 5 bases and J by 4 bases, and 5 bases separated the two germline ends. Germline lookup yields CDR1 SGHTA and CDR2 FQGNSA. The CDR3 here is CASSRGYGYTF. DNA for the CDR3: TGTGCCAGCAGCCGGGGCTATGGCTACACCTTC. The whole variable domain, remainder taken from reference TRBV7-2 and TRBJ1-2, is GAGVSQSPSNKVTEKGKDVELRCDPISGHTALYWYRQSLGQGLEFLIYFQGNSAPDKSGLPSDRFSAERTGGSVSTLTIQRTQQEDSAVYLCASSRGYGYTFGSGTRLTVV.

The rearrangement uses TRBV14 and TRBJ2-1; possible D gene TRBD2, 5 bases. CDR1 is SGHDN, CDR2 FVKESK, per germline. The CDR3 totals 17 residues. The V gene lost 1 base and the J gene lost 4 bases, with 17 bases spanning the gap. In DNA, the CDR3 is TGTGCCAGCAGCCAAGGGGCGCGGACGGGATGGTACAATGAGCAGTTCTTC. Translated, it gives CASSQGARTGWYNEQFF.

As to this clone: One junction end does not reproduce the germline sequence, and a read error may be involved. This chain links TRBV19 with TRBJ2-1; 7 bases are a match to TRBD1. The CDR3 contains 13 residues. Germline V CDR1 and CDR2: LNHDA, SQIVND (reference sequence). The CDR3 sequence is CACSVRGGREQFF. The CDR3 DNA follows: TGTGCCTGTAGTGTGAGAGGGGGCCGTGAGCAGTTCTTC.

V and J are TRBV2 and TRBJ2-3; 7 nucleotides align to TRBD2. The CDR3 covers 14 residues. Per the germline V gene, CDR1 is SNHLY and CDR2 is FYNNEI. The V and J ends lost 7 bases and 2 bases, in that order; junction bases with no gene match: 6. DNA for the CDR3: TGTGCCAGCACAAGAGCGGGATTCACAGATACGCAGTATTTT. Its protein is CASTRAGFTDTQYF.

This chain connects TRBV7-2 to TRBJ2-1; the match to TRBD2 covers 7 bases. In germline, CDR1 is SGHTA, CDR2 FQGNSA. Germline trimming cut 1 base from V and 5 bases from J; bases unmatched to any gene: 8. The CDR3 consists of 16 residues. The CDR3: CASSLGRREFDNEQFF. For the CDR3, the DNA is TGTGCCAGCAGCTTAGGTAGGCGGGAGTTCGACAATGAGCAGTTCTTC.

The chain employs TRBV11-2 and TRBJ1-6; 9 nucleotides match TRBD1. There are 16 residues in the CDR3. The germline V gene encodes CDR1 SGHAT and CDR2 FQNNGV. V lost 6 bases and J lost 8; bases outside the gene matches: 11. The CDR3 sequence is CASSNRGRDGYSPLHF. The CDR3 DNA is TGTGCCAGCAGTAACAGGGGGCGCGACGGATATTCACCCCTCCACTTT.

J is TRBJ2-5 and V is TRBV10-3; the D gene is possibly TRBD2 (6 bases). The CDR3 spans 19 residues. Germline V lookup: CDR1 ENHRY, CDR2 SYGVKD. With 4 bases removed from V and 2 bases from J, the gap between germline ends came to 26 bases. The CDR3 loop reads CAISGRGSPRGKDQETQYF. The CDR3 DNA follows: TGTGCCATCAGTGGGCGGGGAAGTCCTAGAGGGAAAGATCAAGAGACCCAGTACTTC.

The chain has TRBV5-8 and TRBJ1-2; 8 nucleotides align to TRBD1. CDR1 is SGHTS and CDR2 is YDEGEE in the germline V gene. This CDR3 is built from 14 residues. The junction had 3 bases not matched to a gene; V was cut back by 1 base and J by 4 bases. CDR3 sequence (DNA): TGTGCCAGCAGCTTGAGGACAGGGACCTATGGCTACACCTTC. It encodes CASSLRTGTYGYTF.